The T cell receptor beta chain described here comes from a study of cytomegalovirus exposure and HLA in healthy donors. This clone was observed a handful of times. The PCR ran on 60 Vbeta and 13 Jbeta primers. Produced via immunoSEQ multiplex PCR; TCRdb's table is partial and in-frame only. Here the sample spans about 160,000 clones, around 77% being singletons. The receptor was derived from a woman in her 30s in good health and CMV-seronegative. The specimen was PBMCs.

The CDR3 DNA reads TGTGCCAGCAGTTACTCTGGGAGGAGTGTTAACTATGGCTACACCTTC. Translating gives CASSYSGRSVNYGYTF. V and J are TRBV6-5 and TRBJ1-2; D unresolved. The length of the CDR3 is 16 residues. Trimming removed 0 bases from V and 1 base from J, with 12 bases in between. Germline V gene data show CDR1 as MNHEY and CDR2 as SVGAGI.